Presented here are 27 T cell receptor beta chains from one specimen sequenced in a study of cytomegalovirus exposure and HLA in healthy donors. Primers included in the PCR were 60 Vbeta and 13 Jbeta primers. Assay used: immunoSEQ multiplex PCR; TCRdb lists only in-frame clones, some missing. The table records some 120,000 clones, less than 80% of them present only once. Sequences were obtained from PBMCs. The receptors come from a woman in her forties in good health and CMV-seropositive.

The chain recombines TRBV7-9 with TRBJ1-2, with a weak D call TRBD1 (6 bases). CDR1 and CDR2 from the germline V gene are SEHNR and FQNEAQ (reference sequence). V shed 4 bases and J shed 1 base, with 10 bases lying between them. The CDR3 contains 14 residues. The CDR3 sequence is CASSSTGHNYGYTF. The CDR3, as DNA: TGTGCCAGCAGCTCGACAGGACATAACTATGGCTACACCTTC. Full variable domain (rest looked up from reference TRBV7-9 and TRBJ1-2): DTGVSQNPRHKITKRGQNVTFRCDPISEHNRLYWYRQTLGQGPEFLTYFQNEAQLEKSRLLSDRFSAERPKGSFSTLEIQRTEQGDSAMYLCASSSTGHNYGYTFGSGTRLTVV.

This clone was picked up a small number of times. CDR3 nucleotide sequence: TGCGCCAGCAGCCAGGGACAGGATGGCTATGGCTACACCTTC. Encoded protein: CASSQGQDGYGYTF. The gene calls are TRBV4-1 and TRBJ1-2, with 8 bases aligning to TRBD1. Germline CDR1 reads MGHRA; CDR2 reads YSYEKL. V was clipped by 3 bases and J by 4 bases; unmatched bases: 4. This CDR3 region has 14 residues.

This chain links TRBV4-3 with TRBJ2-2; TRBD1 agrees at 8 bases. Looked up from germline, CDR1 is LGHNA and CDR2 is YSLEER. The length of the CDR3 is 18 residues. V lost 2 bases, J lost 4 bases, and 12 bases stayed unmatched. DNA of the CDR3: TGCGCCAGCAGCCAACTTGCGGGCGGACAGGGCCTCACCGGGGAGCTGTTTTTT. Amino acid sequence: CASSQLAGGQGLTGELFF.

As regards this clone: Relative to the germline gene, one junction end is altered; a read error may explain this. The CDR3 here is CASSVDRGDTEAFF. The CDR3 bases are TGTGCCAGTAGTGTAGACAGGGGTGACACTGAAGCTTTCTTT. V gene TRBV19 combines with J gene TRBJ1-1, with 8 bases fitting TRBD1. CDR1 and CDR2 from the germline V gene are LNHDA and SQIVND (reference sequence). The CDR3 runs to 14 residues.

The chain couples TRBV5-1 to TRBJ1-2; 9 nucleotides line up with TRBD1. V lost 0 bases to trimming and J lost 6 bases; unmatched junction nucleotides: 6. Germline CDR1 and CDR2: SGHRS and YFSETQ. The CDR3 consists of 15 residues. This CDR3 reads CASSLATRTGDGYTF. CDR3 DNA: TGCGCCAGCAGCTTGGCAACCCGGACAGGGGATGGCTACACCTTC.

The chain is built from TRBV7-9 and TRBJ1-2; a possible D gene is TRBD1 (5 bases). Trimming stripped 2 bases from V and 0 bases from J, with 10 bases between. This CDR3 region has 15 residues. Germline CDR1 is SEHNR and CDR2 is FQNEAQ (reference sequence). The CDR3 is CASSLSGATNYGYTF. The CDR3 region has the DNA TGTGCCAGCAGCTTAAGCGGGGCAACTAACTATGGCTACACCTTC.

The sample holds a few counts of this clone. The chain joins TRBV27 to TRBJ2-2; 8 bases agree with TRBD2. Germline CDR1 and CDR2: MNHEY and SMNVEV (reference sequence). The CDR3 spans 16 residues. V was clipped by 6 bases and J by 5 bases; unmatched bases: 11. The CDR3 loop is CASSPYAAGATGELFF. CDR3 bases: TGTGCCAGCAGCCCCTATGCAGCGGGAGCGACCGGGGAGCTGTTTTTT.

This clone came up once. V and J are TRBV19 and TRBJ1-1; D possibly corresponds to TRBD1 (6 bases). The CDR3 is 15 amino acids. CDR1 is LNHDA, CDR2 SQIVND, per germline (reference sequence). Trimming cost V 6 bases and J 0 bases, with 14 bases left between them. CDR3 DNA sequence: TGTGCCAGTAGCAACCTTGACAGGTTGAACACTGAAGCTTTCTTT. This gives the protein CASSNLDRLNTEAFF.

V is TRBV27 and J is TRBJ2-1, with TRBD2 matching over 10 bases. Germline V gene data show CDR1 as MNHEY and CDR2 as SMNVEV (reference sequence). CDR3 length: 16 amino acids. Trimming cost V 0 bases and J 5 bases; bases outside gene matches: 4. This CDR3 reads CASSLSLAGDHNEQFF. The CDR3 coding sequence is TGTGCCAGCAGTTTATCTCTAGCGGGGGATCACAATGAGCAGTTCTTC.

This CDR3 reads CASSQPGVTNTEAFF. The CDR3 coding sequence is TGTGCCAGCAGCCAACCGGGGGTCACTAACACTGAAGCTTTCTTT. The V gene is TRBV4-2, the J gene TRBJ1-1, with D possibly matching TRBD1 (5 bases). The V gene lost 2 bases and the J gene lost 2 bases, with 12 bases spanning the gap. The germline CDR1 and CDR2 sequences are LGHNA and YNFKEQ. The CDR3 runs to 15 residues.

The chain couples TRBV4-1 to TRBJ1-6; maybe TRBD1 (6 bases). The CDR3 length is 17 residues. The V gene lost 0 bases and the J gene lost 4 bases, with 13 bases spanning the gap. Looked up from germline, CDR1 is MGHRA and CDR2 is YSYEKL. The CDR3 DNA is TGCGCCAGCAGCCAAGATCCCGGGACACTATATAATTCACCCCTCCACTTT. This codes for CASSQDPGTLYNSPLHF.

This chain links TRBV11-1 with TRBJ2-1; 7 bases are a match to TRBD2. Per germline, CDR1 SGHAT and CDR2 FQDESV (reference sequence). J was trimmed by 0 bases and V by 4 bases; bases with no gene match: 9. The CDR3 has 17 residues. CDR3 protein: CASSSPIASGSYNEQFF. The CDR3, as DNA: TGTGCCAGCAGCTCCCCTATTGCTAGCGGCTCCTACAATGAGCAGTTCTTC.

The rearrangement joins TRBV7-9 to TRBJ2-2, with 9 bases identical to TRBD1. Germline values: CDR1 SEHNR, CDR2 FQNEAQ (reference sequence). The CDR3 runs 17 residues. The J segment lost 5 bases and the V segment lost 5 bases, leaving 12 bases of the junction unmatched. The CDR3 region has the DNA TGTGCCAGCAGCAAGGGAACCGGACAGGGGAGGACCGGGGAGCTGTTTTTT. Residues: CASSKGTGQGRTGELFF.

The chain joins TRBV28 to TRBJ2-7; 7 bases are shared with TRBD2. This CDR3 is 11 amino acids long. Germline lookup yields CDR1 MDHEN and CDR2 SYDVKM. Germline trimming cut 11 bases from V and 4 bases from J; bases unmatched to any gene: 5. CDR3 coding DNA: TGTGCCTCCGGGGAGGGTTACGAGCAGTACTTC. Translating gives CASGEGYEQYF.

J is TRBJ1-5 and V is TRBV7-2, with D maybe TRBD1 (6 bases). From germline, CDR1 is SGHTA and CDR2 FQGNSA. The length of the CDR3 is 16 residues. Deletions cut 2 bases from V and 6 bases from J, with 17 bases between. CDR3: CASSLSGQLVRQPQHF. The CDR3 nucleotides are TGTGCCAGCAGCTTATCAGGACAGTTGGTGCGTCAGCCCCAGCATTTT.

The rearrangement links TRBV29-1 to TRBJ1-4; D remains ambiguous. Germline CDR1 SQVTM, CDR2 ANQGSEA. Trimming took 5 bases from V and 5 from J, leaving 12 bases between them. The CDR3 runs 13 residues. DNA of the CDR3: TGCAGCGTTACCACCGGGATAAATGAAAAACTGTTTTTT. As protein: CSVTTGINEKLFF.

The chain is built from TRBV9 and TRBJ1-5, with D perhaps matching TRBD1 (5 bases). Per the germline V gene, CDR1 is SGDLS and CDR2 is YYNGEE. The CDR3 loop spans 14 amino acids. Between the trimmed V and J ends, which lost 0 bases and 4 bases, there was a span of 8 bases. The CDR3 loop is CASSVGQLNQPQHF. Written as DNA, the CDR3 is TGTGCCAGCAGCGTAGGACAGCTTAATCAGCCCCAGCATTTT.

CDR3 in amino acids: CAWSGISGATEQYF. The CDR3 bases are TGTGCCTGGAGCGGGATCAGCGGGGCTACCGAGCAGTACTTC. The rearrangement joins TRBV30 to TRBJ2-7, with 7 bases matching TRBD2. This CDR3 comprises 14 residues. Germline V CDR1 and CDR2: GTSNPN, SVGIG (reference sequence). V shed 3 bases, J shed 6 bases, and the junction held 11 bases outside the gene matches.

The chain is built from TRBV25-1 and TRBJ2-7, with a possible D match to TRBD1 (6 bases). This CDR3 spans 12 amino acids. Germline assignment: CDR1 MGHDK and CDR2 SYGVNS. The V gene lost 6 bases and the J gene lost 0 bases, with 6 bases spanning the gap. The CDR3 region is CASRQGSYEQYF. The CDR3, as DNA: TGTGCCAGCAGACAGGGCTCCTACGAGCAGTACTTC.

Only a few counts were recorded for this clone. This sequence joins TRBV4-1 and TRBJ2-7; D uncertain. CDR1 is MGHRA, CDR2 YSYEKL, per germline. V was clipped by 1 base and J by 2 bases, with 15 bases between them. The CDR3 has 16 residues. This chain's CDR3 is CASSQGPLSNPYEQYF. Written as DNA, the CDR3 is TGCGCCAGCAGCCAAGGTCCACTAAGTAACCCCTACGAGCAGTACTTC.

This clone turned up a few times. The rearrangement joins TRBV27 to TRBJ1-5, with TRBD1 identical over 8 bases. The germline V gene has CDR1 MNHEY and CDR2 SMNVEV (reference sequence). J was trimmed by 8 bases and V by 8 bases; bases with no gene match: 17. The CDR3 has 16 residues. This CDR3 reads CASRALYRQGRKPQHF. The CDR3 DNA sequence: TGTGCCAGCCGCGCCCTGTATCGACAGGGGAGGAAGCCCCAGCATTTT.

The J gene is TRBJ2-1, the V gene TRBV7-2, with 8 bases matching TRBD2. Per germline, CDR1 SGHTA and CDR2 FQGNSA. This CDR3 has 17 amino acids. The V and J ends lost 5 bases and 6 bases, in that order; junction bases with no gene match: 15. Here the CDR3 DNA reads TGTGCCAGCAGCCTCCTTACGGCGGGAGGTCGGGGCAATGAGCAGTTCTTC. Residues: CASSLLTAGGRGNEQFF.

The rearrangement links TRBV29-1 to TRBJ2-7; D not resolved. Germline loops: CDR1 SQVTM, CDR2 ANQGSEA. Trimming removed 5 bases from V and 0 bases from J, with 11 bases in between. This CDR3 comprises 13 residues. CDR3 sequence reads: CSVLPSNSYEQYF. CDR3 nucleotide sequence: TGCAGCGTTCTCCCTTCTAACTCCTACGAGCAGTACTTC.

This chain uses TRBV11-2 with TRBJ2-1; no definite D call. This CDR3 is 13 amino acids long. Germline V CDR1 and CDR2: SGHAT, FQNNGV. Trimming stripped 0 bases from V and 7 bases from J, with 7 bases between. The CDR3 coding sequence is TGTGCCAGCAGCTTAGATGGAGCGAATGAGCAGTTCTTC. It is translated as CASSLDGANEQFF.

The rearrangement uses TRBV29-1 and TRBJ1-3; TRBD1 might be the D (5 bases). Germline CDR1 and CDR2: SQVTM and ANQGSEA. V lost 6 bases, J lost 8 bases, and 11 bases lay in between. The CDR3 has 11 amino acids. CDR3: CSVLRVDTIYF. Written as DNA, the CDR3 is TGCAGCGTGCTCAGGGTAGACACCATATATTTT.

The gene calls are TRBV6-1 and TRBJ2-2, with 7 nucleotides matching TRBD1. The CDR3 sequence is 17 residues long. The V and J ends lost 2 bases and 2 bases, in that order; junction bases with no gene match: 8. Germline V gives CDR1 MNHNS, CDR2 SASEGT. CDR3 residues: CASSEFRGTDNTGELFF. The CDR3 DNA reads TGTGCCAGCAGTGAATTTCGAGGGACAGATAACACCGGGGAGCTGTTTTTT.

The rearrangement uses TRBV5-4 and TRBJ2-7; 10 bases fit TRBD2. There are 15 residues in the CDR3. CDR1 is SGHNT, CDR2 YYREEE, per germline (reference sequence). V lost 0 bases to trimming and J lost 2 bases; unmatched junction nucleotides: 2. The CDR3 DNA reads as TGTGCCAGCAGCTTGGCTAGCGGGAGAGCCTACGAGCAGTACTTC. It encodes CASSLASGRAYEQYF.